Described below is a single T cell receptor (beta chain) sequence and its context. In this sample, this clonotype turned up many times. Its antigen has not been determined. The record has no base qualities; no much larger clone is one base away. A case-control design nested within a healthcare worker cohort in London, UK, was used, with weekly nasopharyngeal swab PCR tests and blood sampling performed. Healthcare workers were recruited during the week of the UK lockdown, between 23 and 31 March 2020, and followed weekly for up to about 16 weeks. This sample is part of a study of early T cells in non-severe SARS-CoV-2 infection (dated by TCRdb to the early 2020s). In terms of the full investigation: Because TCR sequencing relied on bulk RNA taken from unsorted whole blood, pairing of alpha and beta chains was not possible.

Library method: 5' RACE. TCRdb records NextSeq 500 as the sequencer. In the TCR library protocol, unique molecular identifiers were attached to individual cDNA molecules to correct for PCR bias and sequencing error. Sequencing covered both TCR alpha and beta chains, and within each sample the abundances of alpha and beta sequences were tightly co-correlated. The paper's processing steps were these. Decombinator V4 was used to perform V gene, J gene and CDR3 annotation of TCR sequences. Expanded TCRs were defined as changing significantly between any two time points under a Poisson model with p below 0.0001. TCR abundances were normalised to the total number of TCRs sequenced per sample and were expressed as counts per million. TRAV1-2 paired with TRAJ12, TRAJ20 or TRAJ33 defined MAIT TCRs, while TRAV10 paired with TRAJ18 defined iNKT TCRs. VDJdb, accessed 1 November 2021, was searched for CMV, EBV and SARS-CoV-2 annotated TCRs, excluding TCRs annotated for multiple antigens. TCRdb trimmed the raw reads at Q25, called clones with MiXCR and kept productive beta chains. Identical CDR3 protein sequences are pooled into one entry, listed with their most common genes and DNA. The V and J calls come from TCRdb's annotation, not from the publication. The sample table records under 85,000 distinct CDR3 sequences; around 5% of these occur just once. Approximately 7% of the sample rests with the top ten.

After removal of 4 bases from V and 10 bases from J, the junction retains 10 bases not matched to a gene. The CDR3 goes from the cysteine to the phenylalanine over 14 residues. Only CDR3 DNA is held: 42 bases, read in frame from base 1. Study-wide findings and limitations: VDJdb matching was skewed toward anti-spike CD8 responses and likely underestimated virus-specific expansions, missing private and CD4 specificities.

The sequences come from whole blood, collected at baseline. The origin of this receptor is an adult who was a healthcare worker with PCR-confirmed SARS-CoV-2 infection or an uninfected control (not recorded which). Recombination connected TRBV12-3 or TRBV12-4 to TRBJ1-1; a stretch of 9 junction bases matches TRBD1. The encoded CDR3 is CASSWALQGAGAFF. The sequence in DNA is TGTGCCAGCAGTTGGGCCCTACAGGGGGCCGGAGCTTTCTTT.